The rows below give T cell receptor beta chains drawn from one sample of a study of T cell repertoires in cytomegalovirus infection. Each CDR3 protein gets one entry after TCRdb re-called the reads with MiXCR. The table lists about 110,000 distinct CDR3 sequences, under 55% of them singletons. Their cognate antigens are unknown. Specimen: CD8+ T cells from cultured PBMCs, collected from culture after CMV antigen stimulation. The receptor set was obtained from a human donor in good health (CMV status not recorded). Some clones in this sample may be carry-over from other donors' samples. CDR3s include the opening cysteine and the closing phenylalanine or tryptophan. D genes are given only for firm matches. Expanded clones are given a class, and other clones once, few, many or no size at all.

j_gene,v_gene,len,d_gene,abundance,CDR3nt,CDR3aa
TRBJ2-7,TRBV15,14,TRBD1,.,TGTGCCACCAGCCCTTACAGGGGAAACTACGAGCAGTACTTC,CATSPYRGNYEQYF
TRBJ1-1,TRBV27,15,TRBD1,many,TGTGCCAGCAGTTTATCGGGACAGCCGGGCACTGAAGCTTTCTTT,CASSLSGQPGTEAFF
TRBJ2-5,TRBV12-3/TRBV12-4,15,TRBD1,many,TGTGCCAGCAGTTTGGGGACAGGGGGCGGCGAGACCCAGTACTTC,CASSLGTGGGETQYF
TRBJ1-1,TRBV7-6,16,.,few,TGTGCCAGCAGCTTAAGCCCCGGGACTATGAACACTGAAGCTTTCTTT,CASSLSPGTMNTEAFF
TRBJ1-6,TRBV27,14,.,.,TGTGCCAGCCGGGACCTCATGCATAATTCACCCCTCCACTTT,CASRDLMHNSPLHF
TRBJ2-5,TRBV2,13,.,.,TGTGCCAGCAGGGAGGGTCTCGCAGAGACCCAGTACTTC,CASREGLAETQYF
TRBJ2-5,TRBV6-5,20,TRBD2,many,TGTGCCAGCAGTTACTCGTCTAGCGGAGCGGTTGTGGGGATCCAAGAGACCCAGTACTTC,CASSYSSSGAVVGIQETQYF
TRBJ2-7,TRBV27,15,.,once,TGTGCCAGCAGTTTATCCCATAGGGGCGCGGTTGGGCAGTACTTC,CASSLSHRGAVGQYF
TRBJ2-2,TRBV2,12,.,.,TGTGCCAGCAAAACAAACACCGGGGAGCTGTTTTTT,CASKTNTGELFF
TRBJ1-5,TRBV9,20,.,once,TGTGCCAGCAGCGTAGCGCAGCCTAGGGTCGGCAGGGGATTGTTGCAGCCCCAGCATTTT,CASSVAQPRVGRGLLQPQHF
TRBJ2-7,TRBV20-1,15,.,.,TGCAGTGCTAGACCCCGGGACTCACTCATCTACGAGCAGTACTTC,CSARPRDSLIYEQYF
TRBJ2-2,TRBV4-1,14,.,many,TGCGCCAGCAGCCGCCCTAAGAACACCGGGGAGCTGTTTTTT,CASSRPKNTGELFF
TRBJ2-3,TRBV7-2,16,TRBD2,many,TGTGCCAGCAGCTTAGTAGGCGGGGGGAGCACAGATACGCAGTATTTT,CASSLVGGGSTDTQYF
TRBJ2-1,TRBV20-1,14,.,.,TGCAGTGCTAGAAAGCAGCTCTCCTACAATGAGCAGTTCTTC,CSARKQLSYNEQFF
TRBJ1-6,TRBV6-5,16,.,few,TGTGCCAGCAGTACCCCCGCCGGGAGCTCTAATTCACCCCTCCACTTT,CASSTPAGSSNSPLHF
TRBJ2-6,TRBV4-1,17,.,.,TGCGCCAGCAGCCAAGTCCCGGGTACGACGGGGGCCAACGTCCTGACTTTC,CASSQVPGTTGANVLTF
TRBJ1-5,TRBV27,13,.,.,TGTGCCAGCAGTTTATCACACAATCAGCCCCAGCATTTT,CASSLSHNQPQHF
TRBJ1-4,TRBV28,13,.,.,TGTGCCAGCACTATGACAGGATGGGAAAAACTGTTTTTT,CASTMTGWEKLFF
TRBJ2-5,TRBV9,14,.,many,TGTGCCAGCAGCCCCCGTAGGTCTTTAGAGACCCAGTACTTC,CASSPRRSLETQYF
TRBJ2-3,TRBV28,12,.,.,TGTGCCAGCAGTCCGGGTGCGGATACGCAGTATTTT,CASSPGADTQYF
TRBJ1-5,TRBV12-3/TRBV12-4,15,TRBD1,.,TGTGCCAGCAGTTTGGGACAGGGTCTATCTCAGCCCCAGCATTTT,CASSLGQGLSQPQHF
TRBJ1-2,TRBV5-6,14,.,many,TGTGCCAGCAGCGAATGGGCACAGGGAGGGGGCTACACCTTC,CASSEWAQGGGYTF
TRBJ2-3,TRBV27,15,TRBD1,few,TGTGCCAGCAGTTTACAAGGACAGGGCACAGATACGCAGTATTTT,CASSLQGQGTDTQYF
TRBJ2-2,TRBV6-5,13,.,.,TGTGCCAGCAGCCCCTACGGGGGTGGGGAGCTGTTTTTT,CASSPYGGGELFF
TRBJ2-2,TRBV5-6,13,.,many,TGTGCCAGCAGCTTGGATCCGAACCGGGAGCTGTTTTTT,CASSLDPNRELFF
TRBJ2-3,TRBV28,16,TRBD2,.,TGTGCCAGCAGTCGCGTGACTAGCGGGGGGGCAGATACGCAGTATTTT,CASSRVTSGGADTQYF
TRBJ2-1,TRBV14,14,.,many,TGTGCCAGCAGCCAAGATAGAGGGTGGAATGAGCAGTTCTTC,CASSQDRGWNEQFF
TRBJ1-1,TRBV24-1,13,TRBD1,.,TGTGCCACCAGGCCGGGACAGGGCACTGAAGCTTTCTTT,CATRPGQGTEAFF
TRBJ2-3,TRBV27,13,TRBD1,.,TGTGCCAGCAGAACTACAGGGGTCGATACGCAGTATTTT,CASRTTGVDTQYF
TRBJ1-1,TRBV5-4,17,.,.,TGTGCCAGCAGCCCTGGGGAGGGGCCTTCATTAGACACTGAAGCTTTCTTT,CASSPGEGPSLDTEAFF
TRBJ2-7,TRBV6-5,15,.,.,TGTGCCAGCACCTTCCGGGACTTTAGCTCCTACGAGCAGTACTTC,CASTFRDFSSYEQYF
TRBJ2-5,TRBV6-2/TRBV6-3,17,TRBD2,once,TGTGCCAGCAGTTACGTGACTAGCGGGGGGAGGCGGGAGACCCAGTACTTC,CASSYVTSGGRRETQYF
TRBJ2-7,TRBV27,16,TRBD1,.,TGTGCCAGCGGCTATCAGACAGGGGGCTTATTCTACGAGCAGTACTTC,CASGYQTGGLFYEQYF
TRBJ2-7,TRBV27,14,TRBD2,.,TGTGCCAGCAGTTTCGGGACTAGCGACTACGAGCAGTACTTC,CASSFGTSDYEQYF